Sequencing of this TCR beta chain was carried out in a study of regulatory T cells in long-lasting Graves disease. Findings of the study overall: Persistent patients shared 2,741 public clonotypes among themselves. Newly diagnosed patients shared fewer, at roughly 1,000. Investigators studied peripheral blood only, not thyroid tissue. TRBV28, TRBJ1-2 and TRBJ2-5 emerged as the favored segments in persistent disease.

Points on this clonotype: Its antigen is undetermined.

The authors built TCR beta libraries using iRepertoire HTBI primers and Arm-PCR of CDR3 regions. Original handling: Gene usage covered approximately 60 TRBV and 14 to 15 TRBJ segments. TCRdb reanalysed the multiplex PCR reads using MiXCR and keeps one entry per CDR3 protein. In this record, the V and J calls reflect TCRdb's handling and not the investigators' own analysis. This sample has approximately 440,000 distinct CDR3 sequences, with roughly a quarter found just once. Documented time point: persistent/refractory GD, antithyroid drugs over 5 years with positive TRAb. PBMCs provided the RNA from which the TCR library was made. Germline CDR1 is SSHAT and CDR2 is FNYEAQ (reference sequence). The CDR3 is 16 amino acids. The V segment lost 5 bases and the J segment 4 bases; nucleotides outside the gene matches: 11.

This specimen was peripheral blood mononuclear cells (PBMCs), taken when the disease was refractory, from a patient treated with antithyroid drugs. The clonotype was recovered from a female donor with Graves disease. The rearrangement links TRBV7-7 to TRBJ2-5; TRBD1 matches at 9 bases. The CDR3 is CASSPGTGSVLETQYF. CDR3 coding DNA: TGTGCCAGCAGCCCCGGGACAGGGTCTGTTCTAGAGACCCAGTACTTC.